Listed here are 25 T cell receptor beta chains from one sample, sequenced in a study of beta chain features in type 1 diabetes (dated 2018 in TCRdb). Library construction relied on the immunoSEQ multiplex PCR assay. The entire isolated RNA was reverse transcribed using the High Capacity cDNA Reverse Transcription Kit, and thus expressed TCRB transcripts were sequenced. The immuneACCESS repertoire file appears here via TCRdb, limited to in-frame rearrangements. These files lack a portion of the clones; in checked studies, under half of the deficit traces to unresolved V genes, and the cause of the others is not known. The sample profile shows 850,000 to 900,000 clones; 17% of them were found once. Jointly, the top ten make up 0.02% to 0.03% of the sample. The source material was naive CD4+ T cells from blood. The cell subset or site label for this specimen denotes: true naive CD4+ T cells. These TCRs come from a young woman in good health.

The DNA of the CDR3 is TGTGCCAGCAGCCCCACTATGGGGCAGGTGGATGGCTACACCTTC. Amino acids: CASSPTMGQVDGYTF. The V call is TRBV7-2, the J call TRBJ1-2; TRBD1 is a possible D gene (5 bases). Per the germline V gene, CDR1 is SGHTA and CDR2 is FQGNSA. The length of the CDR3 is 15 residues. V lost 5 bases and J 6 bases, leaving 19 bases between the germline ends.

The table lists this clone with a few counts. The genes are TRBV4-2 and TRBJ1-1; D not resolved. V was cut by 0 bases and J by 1 base, with 6 bases left in between. This CDR3 is built from 14 residues. CDR1 is LGHNA and CDR2 is YNFKEQ in the germline V gene. The CDR3 is CASSQDQRNTEAFF. CDR3 bases: TGTGCCAGCAGCCAAGATCAGAGGAACACTGAAGCTTTCTTT.

The chain carries TRBV4-2 and TRBJ2-3; weak D call: TRBD2 (6 bases). Trimming pared 0 bases from V and 1 base from J, leaving 14 bases between. In germline, CDR1 is LGHNA, CDR2 YNFKEQ. The CDR3 loop spans 17 amino acids. CDR3: CASSQDSSASGTDTQYF. DNA for the CDR3: TGTGCCAGCAGCCAAGACTCTAGCGCGTCGGGCACAGATACGCAGTATTTT.

This clone was seen only a few times. The V and J genes are TRBV6-5 and TRBJ2-7; D unclear. Germline-derived CDR1 and CDR2 are MNHEY and SVGAGI. The ends were cut back, 0 bases at V and 3 bases at J, with 15 bases in the middle. The CDR3 extends over 16 amino acids. CDR3: CASSYSKDQRYYEQYF. The CDR3 DNA sequence: TGTGCCAGCAGTTACTCCAAGGATCAACGATACTACGAGCAGTACTTC.

Only a few counts were recorded for this clone. The chain carries TRBV6-5 and TRBJ2-7, with 12 bases matching TRBD2. The V gene end was trimmed by 4 bases and the J gene end by 2 bases; junction bases not matched to a gene: 3. CDR3 size: 15 residues. The germline V gene encodes CDR1 MNHEY and CDR2 SVGAGI. The DNA for the CDR3 is TGTGCCAGCAGTTCGACTAGCGGGGGAACCTACGAGCAGTACTTC. Its protein is CASSSTSGGTYEQYF.

This clone appeared a few times. The rearrangement joins TRBV29-1 to TRBJ1-3, with 12 nucleotides matching TRBD1. With 5 bases clipped from V and 3 bases from J, the junction kept 5 bases outside the gene matches. The CDR3 spans 15 residues. The germline V gene has CDR1 SQVTM and CDR2 ANQGSEA. Here the CDR3 reads CSVSGQGAFGNTIYF. In nucleotides, the CDR3 is TGCAGCGTTTCGGGACAGGGGGCATTTGGAAACACCATATATTTT.

V gene TRBV4-3 combines with J gene TRBJ2-3, with D hard to call. In germline, CDR1 is LGHNA, CDR2 YSLEER. This CDR3 has 15 residues. V shed 1 base and J shed 2 bases, with 10 bases lying between them. CDR3 bases: TGCGCCAGCAGCCAAGCGACTTTATACACAGATACGCAGTATTTT. Translation: CASSQATLYTDTQYF.

The rearrangement uses TRBV19 and TRBJ2-1; D uncertain. The CDR3 sequence is 11 residues long. From germline, CDR1 is LNHDA and CDR2 SQIVND (reference sequence). The V and J ends lost 4 bases and 8 bases respectively, with 6 bases between them. CDR3 sequence reads: CASSTHDEQFF. DNA for the CDR3: TGTGCCAGTAGTACCCACGATGAGCAGTTCTTC.

This clone was recorded a few times. The rearrangement joins TRBV2 to TRBJ2-5, with TRBD1 as a possible D gene (5 bases). V was clipped by 6 bases and J by 1 base, with 6 bases between them. This CDR3 contains 12 residues. Germline CDR1 SNHLY, CDR2 FYNNEI. The CDR3 DNA reads TGTGCCAGCAGGCAGGGCCAAGAGACCCAGTACTTC. Translated, it gives CASRQGQETQYF.

The table lists this clone with a few counts. The CDR3 DNA reads TGTGCCATCAGTGAGGACAGAAACTATGGCTACACCTTC. This gives the protein CAISEDRNYGYTF. V and J are TRBV10-3 and TRBJ1-2, with D possibly TRBD1 on 5 matching bases. Germline assignment: CDR1 ENHRY and CDR2 SYGVKD. V lost 2 bases and J lost 2, with 6 bases in between. The CDR3 loop spans 13 amino acids.

The J gene is TRBJ1-2, the V gene TRBV28; TRBD1 might be the D (6 bases). The CDR3 contains 13 residues. V lost 10 bases to trimming and J lost 4 bases, with 16 bases between them. Germline lookup yields CDR1 MDHEN and CDR2 SYDVKM. In DNA form, the CDR3 reads TGTGCCACCCTGGGGGGCTTGTTCTATGGCTACACCTTC. As protein: CATLGGLFYGYTF.

This clone was counted only a few times. The chain employs TRBV19 and TRBJ1-1; D is unresolved. Germline V lookup: CDR1 LNHDA, CDR2 SQIVND (reference sequence). The CDR3 length is 13 residues. V lost 7 bases and J 1 base, leaving 10 bases between the germline ends. For the CDR3, the DNA is TGTGCCAGTAAATTGGCAGGGAACACTGAAGCTTTCTTT. As protein: CASKLAGNTEAFF.

The chain couples TRBV6-6 to TRBJ2-3; D gene ambiguous. The CDR3 is made up of 16 amino acids. Trimming removed 0 bases at V and 1 base at J, with 11 bases between. From germline, CDR1 is MNHNY and CDR2 SVGAGI (reference sequence). The CDR3 DNA reads TGTGCCAGCAGTTACTCGATCGGTAGCCGCACAGATACGCAGTATTTT. Encoded protein: CASSYSIGSRTDTQYF.

The V call is TRBV6-5, the J call TRBJ2-7; 7 bases are shared with TRBD1. The CDR3 runs 14 residues. J was trimmed by 3 bases and V by 2 bases; bases with no gene match: 4. Germline loops: CDR1 MNHEY, CDR2 SVGAGI. The CDR3 bases are TGTGCCAGCAGTTACCGGGACAGAGACTACGAGCAGTACTTC. This encodes CASSYRDRDYEQYF.

V gene TRBV28 combines with J gene TRBJ2-7, with 7 nucleotides matching TRBD2. The CDR3 is made up of 15 amino acids. Trimming took 5 bases from V and 3 from J; bases not matched to a gene: 10. CDR1 MDHEN and CDR2 SYDVKM come from the germline V gene. The CDR3 coding sequence is TGTGCCAGCAGTCCCCCTAGCGGCGGATACTACGAGCAGTACTTC. Protein product: CASSPPSGGYYEQYF. Filled out from reference TRBV28 and TRBJ2-7, the complete variable domain reads DVKVTQSSRYLVKRTGEKVFLECVQDMDHENMFWYRQDPGLGLRLIYFSYDVKMKEKGDIPEGYSVSREKKERFSLILESASTNQTSMYLCASSPPSGGYYEQYFGPGTRLTVT.

The sample holds a few counts of this clone. The V and J genes are TRBV4-3 and TRBJ1-4, with D tentatively TRBD1 (5 bases). Looked up from germline, CDR1 is LGHNA and CDR2 is YSLEER. The CDR3 sequence is 15 residues long. Between the trimmed V and J ends, which lost 2 bases and 8 bases, there was a span of 15 bases. This CDR3 reads CASSQSVQGGEKLFF. The CDR3, as DNA: TGCGCCAGCAGCCAATCAGTCCAGGGAGGGGAAAAACTGTTTTTT.

The rearrangement joins TRBV7-2 to TRBJ2-1; 10 bases are shared with TRBD2. V lost 2 bases to trimming and J lost 5 bases; unmatched junction nucleotides: 3. CDR1 is SGHTA, CDR2 FQGNSA, per germline. This CDR3 is 15 amino acids long. In nucleotides, the CDR3 is TGTGCCAGCAGCTTATTGGGACTAGCGAACAATGAGCAGTTCTTC. Translation gives CASSLLGLANNEQFF.

V usage is TRBV7-9 and J usage is TRBJ1-1; D might be TRBD1 (5 bases). The CDR3 is 16 residues long. Trimming left V 5 bases short and J 4 bases short, with 20 bases between. In germline, CDR1 is SEHNR, CDR2 FQNEAQ (reference sequence). As DNA, the CDR3 is TGTGCCAGCAGCCCGACGTCTGGGGGGGTTGCCACTGAAGCTTTCTTT. It yields the protein CASSPTSGGVATEAFF.

J is TRBJ1-5 and V is TRBV2; no definite D call. Germline V lookup: CDR1 SNHLY, CDR2 FYNNEI. V was trimmed by 3 bases and J by 0 bases, leaving 9 bases between them. CDR3 length: 15 amino acids. The CDR3 region has the DNA TGTGCCAGCAGTGACTCTGGTATTAGCAATCAGCCCCAGCATTTT. Translation gives CASSDSGISNQPQHF.

This clone has a handful of counts. This chain uses TRBV5-1 with TRBJ2-3; D gene uncertain. V was clipped by 0 bases and J by 2 bases, with 4 bases between them. CDR1 and CDR2 (germline): SGHRS, YFSETQ. This CDR3 is built from 13 residues. The CDR3 sequence is CASSLELTDTQYF. As DNA, the CDR3 is TGCGCCAGCAGCTTGGAACTCACAGATACGCAGTATTTT.

V is TRBV7-3 and J is TRBJ2-1, with D uncertain. V lost 5 bases and J 8 bases, leaving 19 bases between the germline ends. The CDR3 sequence is 15 residues long. CDR1 and CDR2 (germline): SGHTA, FQGTGA. CDR3 sequence (DNA): TGTGCCAGCAGCAAAGGCCTCTTCATCGGTGATGAGCAGTTCTTC. Protein: CASSKGLFIGDEQFF.

The rearrangement joins TRBV7-8 to TRBJ2-5, with D tentatively TRBD2 (6 bases). In germline, CDR1 is SGHVS, CDR2 FQNEAQ. V was cut by 3 bases and J by 4 bases, with 15 bases left in between. The CDR3 runs to 15 residues. The CDR3 DNA reads TGTGCCAGCAGCTTCTCGCGGGGATTTCGAGAGACCCAGTACTTC. Protein: CASSFSRGFRETQYF.

This clone was counted only a few times. The J gene is TRBJ2-7, the V gene TRBV11-1; D uncertain. The CDR3 length is 14 residues. Germline V gene lookup returns CDR1 SGHAT and CDR2 FQDESV (reference sequence). Trimming removed 5 bases from V and 1 base from J, with 12 bases in between. The CDR3 loop reads CASSRLDGSYEQYF. The CDR3 nucleotides read TGTGCCAGCAGCCGCCTGGACGGATCCTACGAGCAGTACTTC.

The gene calls are TRBV11-2 and TRBJ2-6; D is perhaps TRBD1 or TRBD2 (5 bases each). V lost 6 bases and J lost 0, with 18 bases in between. This CDR3 has 18 residues. Germline assignment: CDR1 SGHAT and CDR2 FQNNGV. CDR3 coding DNA: TGTGCCAGCAGTCCACGGGGCAGCGGAATCTCTGGGGCCAACGTCCTGACTTTC. It yields the protein CASSPRGSGISGANVLTF.

V and J are TRBV14 and TRBJ2-2, with D possibly TRBD2 on 5 matching bases. This CDR3 is built from 15 residues. Trimming took 1 base from V and 0 from J, leaving 6 bases between them. Germline lookup yields CDR1 SGHDN and CDR2 FVKESK. For the CDR3, the DNA is TGTGCCAGCAGCCAAGGAGGGACGAACACCGGGGAGCTGTTTTTT. It encodes CASSQGGTNTGELFF.